The T cell receptor (beta chain) described here comes from a study of T cells in Graves' hyperthyroidism and ophthalmopathy. Study-wide findings and caveats: Most expanded thyroid clonotypes above 0.001 also appeared in blood.

Amplified TCR beta CDR3 regions came from RNA transcripts. With the HTBI primer set, the TCR CDR3 went through a first round of RT-PCR. TCRdb analysed the multiplex PCR reads with MiXCR anew, one entry per CDR3 protein. Among fewer than 500,000 distinct CDR3 sequences listed, roughly 15% were seen once. Under 3 months was the duration of disease in ophthalmopathy patients, who also had a Clinical Activity Score of at least 3 and a NOSPECS grade of at least 4. Exclusion criteria comprised uncontrolled infection, other autoimmune disease, pregnancy or lactation. Trimming stripped 1 base from V and 0 bases from J, with 4 bases between. Germline CDR1 reads SGHAT; CDR2 reads FQDESV (reference sequence). The CDR3 runs to 14 residues. In this sample, this clonotype turned up many times. Antigen specificity is unknown.

This receptor was taken from a man between 18 and 29 years old with Graves' ophthalmopathy. The sample consisted of blood. The rearrangement uses TRBV11-1 and TRBJ2-4; the D is unclear. The chain's CDR3 is CASSLVLAKNIQYF. The CDR3 DNA reads as TGTGCCAGCAGCTTAGTCCTAGCCAAAAACATTCAGTACTTC.